This record covers a single T cell receptor (beta chain). The antigen is undetermined. The method was immunoSEQ multiplex PCR; TCRdb's version includes in-frame clones alone and lacks a portion of them. The sample has under 20,000 clones; 87% are singletons. Genomic DNA came from blood regulatory T cells gated CD4+ CD25-high CD127-low. With 2 bases removed from V and 4 bases from J, the gap between germline ends came to 8 bases. The CDR3 contains 14 residues. CDR1 SGHTA and CDR2 FQGTGA come from the germline V gene. This record belongs to a study of regulatory and conventional T cells in RAG deficiency. Study-level points and caveats: Other subsets showed roughly 9.9-fold reductions, but Treg unique TCR beta sequences fell approximately 100-fold in these patients.

Another study also made use of these data, one on regulatory T cells. As that report states: Amplification used 52 TRBV primers and 13 TRBJ primers.

Sequenced: Tregs sorted from blood. The rearrangement links TRBV7-3 to TRBJ2-2; no firm D call. This clonotype was sampled from a human donor in good health. This CDR3 is CASSLDGGTGELFF. The CDR3 DNA reads TGTGCCAGCAGCTTAGACGGTGGCACCGGGGAGCTGTTTTTT.